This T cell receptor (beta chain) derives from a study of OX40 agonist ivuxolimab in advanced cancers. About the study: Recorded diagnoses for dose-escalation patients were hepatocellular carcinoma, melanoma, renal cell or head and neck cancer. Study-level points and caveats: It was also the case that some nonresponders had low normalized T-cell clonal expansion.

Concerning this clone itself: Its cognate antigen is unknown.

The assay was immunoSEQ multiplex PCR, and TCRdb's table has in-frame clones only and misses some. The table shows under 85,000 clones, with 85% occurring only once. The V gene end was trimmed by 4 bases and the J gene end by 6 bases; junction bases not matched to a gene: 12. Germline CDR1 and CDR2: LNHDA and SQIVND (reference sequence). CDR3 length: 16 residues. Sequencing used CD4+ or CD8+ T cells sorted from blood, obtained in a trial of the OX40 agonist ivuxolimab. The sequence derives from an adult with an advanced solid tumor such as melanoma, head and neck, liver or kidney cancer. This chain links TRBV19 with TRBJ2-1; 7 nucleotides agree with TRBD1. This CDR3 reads CASSRGQPTGINEQFF. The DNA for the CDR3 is TGTGCCAGTAGTAGGGGACAGCCGACTGGGATCAATGAGCAGTTCTTC.